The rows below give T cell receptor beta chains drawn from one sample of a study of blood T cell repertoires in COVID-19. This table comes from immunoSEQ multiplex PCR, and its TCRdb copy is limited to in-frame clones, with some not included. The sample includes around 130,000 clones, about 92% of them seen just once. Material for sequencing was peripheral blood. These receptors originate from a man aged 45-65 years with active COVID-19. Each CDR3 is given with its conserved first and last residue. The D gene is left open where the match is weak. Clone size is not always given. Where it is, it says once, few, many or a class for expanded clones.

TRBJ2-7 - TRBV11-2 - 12 CASSFNGDEQYF TGTGCCAGCAGCTTCAACGGAGACGAGCAGTACTTC
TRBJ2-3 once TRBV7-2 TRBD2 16 CASSLPGLAGVDTQYF TGTGCCAGCAGCTTACCGGGACTAGCGGGGGTAGATACGCAGTATTTT
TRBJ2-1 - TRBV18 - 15 CASSPLVSSYNEQFF TGTGCCAGCTCACCACTCGTGAGCTCCTACAATGAGCAGTTCTTC
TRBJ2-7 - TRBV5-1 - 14 CASSLGGFEYEQYF TGCGCCAGCAGCTTGGGCGGGTTTGAGTACGAGCAGTACTTC
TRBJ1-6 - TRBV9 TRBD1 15 CASSVGTGVNSPLHF TGTGCCAGCAGCGTCGGGACAGGGGTTAATTCACCCCTCCACTTT
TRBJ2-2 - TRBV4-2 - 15 CASSQVGSNTGELFF TGTGCCAGCAGCCAAGTTGGGAGCAACACCGGGGAGCTGTTTTTT
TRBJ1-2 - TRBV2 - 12 CASRAGTYGYTF TGTGCCAGCAGAGCAGGCACCTATGGCTACACCTTC
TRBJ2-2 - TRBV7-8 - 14 CASSLGSGTGELFF TGTGCCAGCAGCTTAGGGTCGGGCACCGGGGAGCTGTTTTTT
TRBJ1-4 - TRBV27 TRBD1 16 CASRSITGGWDEKLFF TGTGCCAGCAGATCTATTACAGGGGGCTGGGATGAAAAACTGTTTTTT
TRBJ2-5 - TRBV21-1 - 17 CASSNLKGDRVEETQYF TGTGCCAGCAGCAATCTTAAGGGGGACAGGGTCGAAGAGACCCAGTACTTC
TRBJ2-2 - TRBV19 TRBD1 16 CASSSTTGGITGELFF TGTGCCAGTAGTAGCACGACAGGGGGCATAACCGGGGAGCTGTTTTTT
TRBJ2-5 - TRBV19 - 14 CASSIVGRPETQYF TGTGCCAGTAGTATAGTCGGCAGGCCCGAGACCCAGTACTTC
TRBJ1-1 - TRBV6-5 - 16 CASSSRLLLMNTEAFF TGTGCCAGCAGTTCTCGACTTCTCCTGATGAACACTGAAGCTTTCTTT
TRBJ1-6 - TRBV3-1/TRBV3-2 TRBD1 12 CASSLGTARTHF TGTGCCAGCAGCCTCGGGACAGCCCGGACTCACTTT
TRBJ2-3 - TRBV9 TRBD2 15 CASSVAGGGTDTQYF TGTGCCAGCAGCGTAGCGGGGGGAGGGACAGATACGCAGTATTTT
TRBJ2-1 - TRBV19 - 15 CASRTQGGAYNEQFF TGTGCCAGTAGAACCCAGGGGGGCGCCTACAATGAGCAGTTCTTC
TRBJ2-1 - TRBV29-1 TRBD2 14 CSVLSSGTYNEQFF TGCAGCGTCCTGAGTAGCGGGACGTACAATGAGCAGTTCTTC
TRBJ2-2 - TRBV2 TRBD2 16 CASRIASGGASGELFF TGTGCCAGCAGAATCGCTAGCGGGGGGGCGTCCGGGGAGCTGTTTTTT
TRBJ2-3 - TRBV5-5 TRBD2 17 CASSQGLAGGPFDTQYF TGTGCCAGCAGCCAGGGACTAGCGGGAGGGCCGTTTGATACGCAGTATTTT
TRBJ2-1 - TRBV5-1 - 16 CASSPSIAEGNNEQFF TGCGCCAGCAGCCCTTCAATAGCGGAGGGTAACAATGAGCAGTTCTTC
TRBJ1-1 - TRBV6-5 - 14 CASSRGQLNTEAFF TGTGCCAGCAGTAGAGGCCAGTTGAACACTGAAGCTTTCTTT
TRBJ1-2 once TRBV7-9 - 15 CASSPVGPSIYGYTF TGTGCCAGCAGCCCAGTTGGGCCCTCCATCTATGGCTACACCTTC
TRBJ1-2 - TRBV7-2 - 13 CASSLDGLGGHTF TGTGCCAGCAGCTTAGATGGGTTGGGAGGCCACACCTTC
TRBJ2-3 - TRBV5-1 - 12 CASSPYTDTQYF TGCGCCAGCAGCCCTTACACAGATACGCAGTATTTT
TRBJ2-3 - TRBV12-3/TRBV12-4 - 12 CASSRGTDTQYF TGTGCCAGCAGTCGGGGGACAGATACGCAGTATTTT
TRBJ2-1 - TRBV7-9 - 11 CASSPGVGQFF TGTGCCAGCAGCCCGGGAGTCGGGCAGTTCTTC
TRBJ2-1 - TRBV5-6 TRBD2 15 CASLLGGVPYNEQFF TGTGCCAGCCTCCTCGGGGGGGTTCCCTACAATGAGCAGTTCTTC
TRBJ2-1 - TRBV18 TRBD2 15 CASSPGLAGINEQFF TGTGCCAGCTCACCGGGACTAGCGGGAATCAATGAGCAGTTCTTC
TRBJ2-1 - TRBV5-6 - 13 CASTGLSVNEQFF TGTGCCAGCACAGGGTTATCGGTCAATGAGCAGTTCTTC
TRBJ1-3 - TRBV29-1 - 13 CSVVSVLGNTIYF TGCAGCGTTGTGTCCGTCCTTGGAAACACCATATATTTT
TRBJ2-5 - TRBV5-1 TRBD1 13 CASSLQGEETQYF TGCGCCAGCAGCTTACAGGGGGAAGAGACCCAGTACTTC
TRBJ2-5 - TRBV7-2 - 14 CASSLDPSRKTQYF TGTGCCAGCAGCTTAGATCCGAGTAGAAAGACCCAGTACTTC
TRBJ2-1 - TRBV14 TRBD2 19 CASSQDATLAGGSYNEQFF TGTGCCAGCAGCCAAGACGCTACACTAGCGGGAGGTTCCTACAATGAGCAGTTCTTC
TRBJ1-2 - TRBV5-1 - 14 CASSLGDTNYGYTF TGCGCCAGCAGCTTAGGGGACACTAACTATGGCTACACCTTC
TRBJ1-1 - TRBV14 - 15 CASSQTPTPNTEAFF TGTGCCAGCAGCCAAACACCCACACCGAACACTGAAGCTTTCTTT
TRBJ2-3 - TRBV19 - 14 CASSEQAFTDTQYF TGTGCCAGTAGTGAACAGGCTTTCACAGATACGCAGTATTTT
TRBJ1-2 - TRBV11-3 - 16 CASSLDSTAGNYGYTF TGTGCCAGCAGCTTAGATAGTACAGCGGGTAACTATGGCTACACCTTC
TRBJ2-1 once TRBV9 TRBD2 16 CASSVVGGSAYNEQFF TGTGCCAGCAGCGTAGTAGGCGGGAGCGCCTACAATGAGCAGTTCTTC
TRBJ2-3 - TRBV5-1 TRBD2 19 CASSLTPGLAGGSGDTQYF TGCGCCAGCAGCTTGACCCCCGGACTAGCGGGAGGGTCGGGAGATACGCAGTATTTT
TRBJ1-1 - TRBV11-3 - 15 CASREGPAKNTEAFF TGTGCCAGCAGGGAGGGACCGGCTAAGAACACTGAAGCTTTCTTT
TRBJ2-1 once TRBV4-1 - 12 CASSQGSGEQFF TGCGCCAGCAGCCAAGGAAGCGGGGAGCAGTTCTTC